Presented here are 25 T cell receptor beta chains from one specimen sequenced in a study of blood T cell repertoires in COVID-19. Generated by immunoSEQ multiplex PCR, the TCRdb table keeps only in-frame clones and is missing some. Of a few hundred thousand clones in the sample, 75% to 90% are singletons; the top ten hold 7.1%. What was sequenced was peripheral blood. The receptors shown here come from a woman aged 55-69 years with COVID-19, enrolled during active disease.

The chain uses TRBV6-2 or TRBV6-3 and TRBJ1-1, with TRBD1 matching 8 bases. Germline trimming cut 5 bases from V and 1 base from J; bases unmatched to any gene: 3. This CDR3 region has 14 residues. Germline CDR1 reads MNHEY; CDR2 reads SVGEGT. In DNA form, the CDR3 reads TGTGCCAGCAGTCCCGGACAGGGGAACACTGAAGCTTTCTTT. The encoded protein is CASSPGQGNTEAFF.

The chain is built from TRBV30 and TRBJ2-7, with a tentative D call TRBD2 (5 bases). The V end was cut by 4 bases, the J end by 6 bases, with 13 bases between. Germline values: CDR1 GTSNPN, CDR2 SVGIG (reference sequence). This CDR3 comprises 12 residues. The CDR3 nucleotides read TGTGCCTGGAATAAACCAGGAGGCGAGCAGTACTTC. It yields the protein CAWNKPGGEQYF.

The chain recombines TRBV14 with TRBJ1-6; 7 positions match TRBD1. CDR3 length: 15 amino acids. V shed 4 bases and J 7 bases; nucleotides not matched to a gene: 7. In germline, CDR1 is SGHDN, CDR2 FVKESK. Here the CDR3 DNA reads TGTGCCAGCAGCCGCGACAGGGTTGGAAATTCACCCCTCCACTTT. Translating it yields CASSRDRVGNSPLHF.

The chain has TRBV7-2 and TRBJ1-5; D is ambiguous. V shed 5 bases and J shed 0 bases, with 17 bases lying between them. Germline CDR1 reads SGHTA; CDR2 reads FQGNSA. This CDR3 region has 17 residues. CDR3 sequence (DNA): TGTGCCAGCAGCCCTACAGTGGGCTCCGATAGCAATCAGCCCCAGCATTTT. Protein sequence: CASSPTVGSDSNQPQHF.

This clone occurred once. This chain's CDR3 is CASRTGGGEQYF. CDR3 coding DNA: TGTGCCAGTAGAACAGGGGGCGGAGAGCAGTACTTC. The rearrangement uses TRBV19 and TRBJ2-7, with 9 bases matching TRBD1. Germline CDR1 reads LNHDA; CDR2 reads SQIVND (reference sequence). With 6 bases clipped from V and 7 bases from J, the junction kept 4 bases outside the gene matches. The CDR3 spans 12 residues. The full variable domain, rest sourced from reference TRBV19 and TRBJ2-7, is DGGITQSPKYLFRKEGQNVTLSCEQNLNHDAMYWYRQDPGQGLRLIYYSQIVNDFQKGDIAEGYSVSREKKESFPLTVTSAQKNPTAFYLCASRTGGGEQYFGPGTRLTVT.

This clone showed up just once. The chain carries TRBV7-2 and TRBJ2-7; 10 nucleotides align to TRBD2. Germline CDR1 is SGHTA and CDR2 is FQGNSA. The J segment lost 3 bases and the V segment lost 5 bases, leaving 4 bases of the junction unmatched. The CDR3 length is 14 residues. The CDR3 protein is CASSLTSGDYEQYF. The CDR3 DNA reads TGTGCCAGCAGCCTCACTAGCGGGGACTACGAGCAGTACTTC. Combining the CDR3 with reference TRBV7-2 and TRBJ2-7 gives the whole variable domain GAGVSQSPSNKVTEKGKDVELRCDPISGHTALYWYRQSLGQGLEFLIYFQGNSAPDKSGLPSDRFSAERTGGSVSTLTIQRTQQEDSAVYLCASSLTSGDYEQYFGPGTRLTVT.

The chain employs TRBV3-1 (or the pseudogene TRBV3-2) and TRBJ2-7; 13 nucleotides agree with TRBD2. The germline gives CDR1 LGHDT, CDR2 YNNKEL (reference sequence). The CDR3 sequence is 15 residues long. Trimming cost V 6 bases and J 1 base; bases outside gene matches: 3. The CDR3 nucleotides are TGTGCCAGCAGGGGGACTAGCGGGGTGTCCTACGAGCAGTACTTC. Encoded protein: CASRGTSGVSYEQYF.

This chain uses TRBV18 with TRBJ2-2, with 9 bases that match TRBD1. V lost 4 bases and J lost 7; bases outside the gene matches: 7. This CDR3 contains 15 residues. In germline, CDR1 is KGHSH, CDR2 LQKENI. CDR3 DNA sequence: TGTGCCAGCTCACTCAAGGACAGGGGTGACGGGGAGCTGTTTTTT. Amino acids: CASSLKDRGDGELFF.

The chain recombines TRBV28 with TRBJ1-2; no reliable D call. V lost 3 bases and J 6 bases, leaving 8 bases between the germline ends. Germline CDR1 and CDR2: MDHEN and SYDVKM. This CDR3 has 12 residues. CDR3 protein: CASSLEVHGYTF. CDR3 coding DNA: TGTGCCAGCAGTTTGGAGGTCCATGGCTACACCTTC.

The sample holds one count of this clone. The V and J genes are TRBV30 and TRBJ2-3; D is unclear. V was pared by 2 bases and J by 4 bases, with 7 bases between. Germline CDR1 reads GTSNPN; CDR2 reads SVGIG (reference sequence). The CDR3 has 12 residues. The CDR3 nucleotides are TGTGCCTGGAGTACGCGCCCAGATACGCAGTATTTT. Translating gives CAWSTRPDTQYF.

This chain links TRBV6-6 with TRBJ1-2; 9 positions agree with TRBD1. Germline loops: CDR1 MNHNY, CDR2 SVGAGI (reference sequence). This CDR3 has 15 amino acids. V lost 6 bases and J lost 1; bases outside the gene matches: 6. CDR3 sequence (DNA): TGTGCCAGCAGGACGGAGACAGGGGGTAACTATGGCTACACCTTC. Translating gives CASRTETGGNYGYTF.

The J gene is TRBJ2-1, the V gene TRBV4-1; TRBD1 matches 8 bases. The length of the CDR3 is 15 residues. Trimming cost V 4 bases and J 8 bases; bases outside gene matches: 10. Germline CDR1 reads MGHRA; CDR2 reads YSYEKL. This CDR3 is CASSLGQGRLDEQFF. DNA of the CDR3: TGCGCCAGCAGCCTCGGACAGGGTAGATTGGATGAGCAGTTCTTC.

This chain links TRBV28 with TRBJ2-7; TRBD1 aligns across 9 bases. There are 14 residues in the CDR3. The V segment lost 6 bases and the J segment 2 bases; nucleotides outside the gene matches: 5. The V gene's germline CDR1 is MDHEN and CDR2 SYDVKM. CDR3 DNA: TGTGCCAGCAGCTCGGGACAGGGCCCCTACGAGCAGTACTTC. It is translated as CASSSGQGPYEQYF. Filled out from reference TRBV28 and TRBJ2-7, the complete variable domain reads DVKVTQSSRYLVKRTGEKVFLECVQDMDHENMFWYRQDPGLGLRLIYFSYDVKMKEKGDIPEGYSVSREKKERFSLILESASTNQTSMYLCASSSGQGPYEQYFGPGTRLTVT.

The table lists this clone with a count of one. J is TRBJ1-2 and V is TRBV9; 7 nucleotides agree with TRBD1. CDR1 and CDR2 (germline): SGDLS, YYNGEE. The CDR3 length is 15 residues. V lost 5 bases to trimming and J lost 6 bases; unmatched junction nucleotides: 13. The CDR3, as DNA: TGTGCCAGCAGTCCTCGGACAGGACACGGCCATGGCTACACCTTC. Its protein is CASSPRTGHGHGYTF.

This chain connects TRBV7-3 to TRBJ2-3, with TRBD2 matching 7 bases. Trimming cost V 1 base and J 1 base; bases outside gene matches: 8. CDR1 is SGHTA and CDR2 is FQGTGA in the germline V gene. The length of the CDR3 is 17 residues. The chain's CDR3 is CASSLSTGLEGTDTQYF. The CDR3 DNA reads as TGTGCCAGCAGCTTAAGCACAGGACTAGAGGGCACAGATACGCAGTATTTT.

V gene TRBV3-1 (or the pseudogene TRBV3-2) combines with J gene TRBJ2-7, with D possibly TRBD2 on 7 matching bases. Deletions cut 5 bases from V and 5 bases from J, with 22 bases between. CDR3 length: 16 amino acids. Germline values: CDR1 LGHDT, CDR2 YNNKEL (reference sequence). CDR3 region: CASSYSGGGLRNEQYF. The CDR3 DNA reads as TGTGCCAGCAGCTATTCTGGGGGGGGCCTACGGAACGAGCAGTACTTC.

This clone has a single count. This chain uses TRBV6-5 with TRBJ1-1; perhaps TRBD1 as D (5 bases). The germline V gene encodes CDR1 MNHEY and CDR2 SVGAGI. Trimming removed 6 bases from V and 1 base from J, with 12 bases in between. The CDR3 loop spans 14 amino acids. CDR3 sequence: CASRRWGRNTEAFF. The DNA for the CDR3 is TGTGCCAGCAGAAGGTGGGGCAGGAACACTGAAGCTTTCTTT.

In this sample, this clone turned up once. The chain is built from TRBV9 and TRBJ1-5, with D possibly TRBD1 on 5 matching bases. The germline V gene has CDR1 SGDLS and CDR2 YYNGEE. V was clipped by 1 base and J by 9 bases, with 11 bases between them. The CDR3 spans 13 residues. In DNA, the CDR3 is TGTGCCAGCAGCGTAATTTCAGGGTGGCCCCAGCATTTT. Translation gives CASSVISGWPQHF. The variable domain in full, with the rest retrieved from reference TRBV9 and TRBJ1-5, is DSGVTQTPKHLITATGQRVTLRCSPRSGDLSVYWYQQSLDQGLQFLIQYYNGEERAKGNILERFSAQQFPDLHSELNLSSLELGDSALYFCASSVISGWPQHFGDGTRLSIL.

The chain carries TRBV2 and TRBJ1-2; TRBD1 agrees at 7 bases. Germline V gene lookup returns CDR1 SNHLY and CDR2 FYNNEI. CDR3 length equals 15 residues. V trimming: 3 bases; J trimming: 4 bases; junction bases outside the gene matches: 8. CDR3 sequence reads: CASSESGRGAYGYTF. In DNA form, the CDR3 reads TGTGCCAGCAGTGAGTCTGGCAGGGGGGCCTATGGCTACACCTTC.

This rearrangement joins TRBV12-3 or TRBV12-4 to TRBJ1-1; D remains unclear. This CDR3 region has 10 residues. V lost 7 bases, J lost 7 bases, and 7 bases lay in between. DNA of the CDR3: TGTGCCAGCACCCAACTTGAAGCTTTCTTT. Its protein is CASTQLEAFF.

V and J are TRBV27 and TRBJ2-1; D might be TRBD2 (6 bases). The germline V gene encodes CDR1 MNHEY and CDR2 SMNVEV (reference sequence). This CDR3 has 20 amino acids. V gave up 3 bases and J gave up 0 bases, with 24 bases separating them. The CDR3 DNA reads TGTGCCAGCAGTTTTGGGGTGGGACTGCTCGAATCCTTCTCCTACAATGAGCAGTTCTTC. Encoded protein: CASSFGVGLLESFSYNEQFF.

The chain is built from TRBV27 and TRBJ1-3, with D possibly matching TRBD1 (5 bases). The CDR3 length is 15 residues. The germline CDR1 and CDR2 sequences are MNHEY and SMNVEV (reference sequence). V was clipped by 2 bases and J by 0 bases, with 8 bases between them. The DNA of the CDR3 is TGTGCCAGCAGTTTAAATAGGGGCTCTGGAAACACCATATATTTT. Translation gives CASSLNRGSGNTIYF.

The rearrangement links TRBV24-1 to TRBJ1-1, with 11 bases identical to TRBD1. Trimming at V came to 3 bases and at J to 2 bases, leaving 10 bases not matched to a gene. Per germline, CDR1 KGHDR and CDR2 SFDVKD. The length of the CDR3 is 18 residues. The CDR3 DNA sequence: TGTGCCACCAGTGATGTGGACAGGGGGCGAATCTTTAACACTGAAGCTTTCTTT. Its protein product is CATSDVDRGRIFNTEAFF.

The rearrangement joins TRBV6-5 to TRBJ2-7, with D perhaps TRBD1 (6 bases). Between the trimmed V and J ends, which lost 8 bases and 5 bases, there was a span of 13 bases. This CDR3 has 12 residues. Looked up from germline, CDR1 is MNHEY and CDR2 is SVGAGI. The CDR3 bases are TGTGCCAGCGGCCTTTACAGGGACGAGCAGTACTTC. Its translation is CASGLYRDEQYF.

The J gene is TRBJ2-1, the V gene TRBV18; tentative D call: TRBD2 (7 bases). Looked up from germline, CDR1 is KGHSH and CDR2 is LQKENI. The V end was cut by 0 bases, the J end by 0 bases, with 9 bases between. This CDR3 is 16 amino acids long. CDR3 nucleotide sequence: TGTGCCAGCTCACCACCGAGGGGGGGCTCCTACAATGAGCAGTTCTTC. Protein sequence: CASSPPRGGSYNEQFF. Combining the CDR3 with reference TRBV18 and TRBJ2-1 gives the whole variable domain NAGVMQNPRHLVRRRGQEARLRCSPMKGHSHVYWYRQLPEEGLKFMVYLQKENIIDESGMPKERFSAEFPKEGPSILRIQQVVRGDSAAYFCASSPPRGGSYNEQFFGPGTRLTVL.